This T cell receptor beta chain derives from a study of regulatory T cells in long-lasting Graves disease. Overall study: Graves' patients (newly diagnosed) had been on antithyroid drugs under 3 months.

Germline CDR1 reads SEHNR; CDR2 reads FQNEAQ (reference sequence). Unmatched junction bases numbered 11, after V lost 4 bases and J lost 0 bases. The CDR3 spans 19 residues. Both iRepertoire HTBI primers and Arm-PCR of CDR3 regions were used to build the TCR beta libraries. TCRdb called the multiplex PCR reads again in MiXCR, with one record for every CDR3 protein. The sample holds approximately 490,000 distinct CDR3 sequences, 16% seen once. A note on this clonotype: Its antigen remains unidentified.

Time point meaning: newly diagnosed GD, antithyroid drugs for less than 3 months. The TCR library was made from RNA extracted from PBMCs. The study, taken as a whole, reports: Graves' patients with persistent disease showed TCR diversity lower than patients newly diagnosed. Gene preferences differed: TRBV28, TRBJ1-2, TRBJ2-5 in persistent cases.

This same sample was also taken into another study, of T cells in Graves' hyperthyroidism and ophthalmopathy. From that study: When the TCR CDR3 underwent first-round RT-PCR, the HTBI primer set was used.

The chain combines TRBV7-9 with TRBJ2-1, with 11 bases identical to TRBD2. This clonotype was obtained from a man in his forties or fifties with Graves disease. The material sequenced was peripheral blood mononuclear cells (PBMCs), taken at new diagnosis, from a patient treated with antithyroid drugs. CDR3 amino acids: CASSSSTSGSSSSYNEQFF. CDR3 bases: TGTGCCAGCAGCTCCTCTACTAGCGGGAGTTCGAGCTCCTACAATGAGCAGTTCTTC.